This T cell receptor (beta chain) was found in a study of identical twins. In TCRdb, the 5' RACE reads were re-called with MiXCR into one record per CDR3 protein. The data contain 350,000 or so distinct CDR3 sequences, about 9% of them singletons. At least ten counts were recorded for this clonotype. Germline V CDR1 and CDR2: MNHEY, SVGAGI. The CDR3 runs 14 residues. The V end was cut by 0 bases, the J end by 3 bases, with 7 bases between. Sequencing was done on a sample of naive T cells sorted from blood. This receptor was taken from a woman aged 45-59 years in good health. The J gene is TRBJ2-3, the V gene TRBV6-5; D unresolved. The CDR3 is CASSYSDSTDTQYF. CDR3 in DNA: TGTGCCAGCAGTTACTCCGATTCAACAGATACGCAGTATTTT.